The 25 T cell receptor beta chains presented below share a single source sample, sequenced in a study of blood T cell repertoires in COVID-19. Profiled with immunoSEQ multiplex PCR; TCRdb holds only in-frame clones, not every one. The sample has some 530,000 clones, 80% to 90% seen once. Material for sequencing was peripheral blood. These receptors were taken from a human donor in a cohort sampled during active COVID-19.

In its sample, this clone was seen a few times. Here the CDR3 DNA reads TGTGCCAGCAGTCTAGGGGGTTCACCCCTCCACTTT. It codes for CASSLGGSPLHF. The chain combines TRBV27 with TRBJ1-6; weak D call: TRBD1 (6 bases). This CDR3 is 12 amino acids long. The germline V gene has CDR1 MNHEY and CDR2 SMNVEV (reference sequence). The V end lost 5 bases, the J end lost 9 bases, and 8 bases lay between the germline ends.

CDR3: CASSTGTSRSYEQYF. Written as DNA, the CDR3 is TGTGCCAGTAGTACCGGGACTAGCAGATCCTACGAGCAGTACTTC. The J gene is TRBJ2-7, the V gene TRBV19; 9 bases agree with TRBD2. Per the germline V gene, CDR1 is LNHDA and CDR2 is SQIVND (reference sequence). V shed 4 bases and J 1 base; nucleotides not matched to a gene: 5. This CDR3 spans 15 amino acids. Together with reference TRBV19 and TRBJ2-7, the CDR3 gives the full variable domain: DGGITQSPKYLFRKEGQNVTLSCEQNLNHDAMYWYRQDPGQGLRLIYYSQIVNDFQKGDIAEGYSVSREKKESFPLTVTSAQKNPTAFYLCASSTGTSRSYEQYFGPGTRLTVT.

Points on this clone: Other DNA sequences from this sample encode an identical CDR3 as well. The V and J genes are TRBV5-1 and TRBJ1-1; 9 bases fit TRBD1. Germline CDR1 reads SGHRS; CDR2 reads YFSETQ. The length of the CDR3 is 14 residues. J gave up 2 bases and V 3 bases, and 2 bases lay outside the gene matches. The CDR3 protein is CASSSTGGNTEAFF. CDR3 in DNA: TGCGCCAGCAGCTCGACAGGGGGAAACACTGAAGCTTTCTTT.

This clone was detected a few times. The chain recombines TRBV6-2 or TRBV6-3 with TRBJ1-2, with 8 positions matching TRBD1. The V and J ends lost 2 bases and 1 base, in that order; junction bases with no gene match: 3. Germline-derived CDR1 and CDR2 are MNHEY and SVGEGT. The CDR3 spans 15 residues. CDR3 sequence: CASSYPGQGNYGYTF. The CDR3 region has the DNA TGTGCCAGCAGTTACCCCGGACAGGGTAACTATGGCTACACCTTC.

The CDR3 sequence: CAISQGPTWENQPQHF. CDR3 sequence (DNA): TGTGCCATCAGTCAAGGCCCGACCTGGGAGAATCAGCCCCAGCATTTT. The chain carries TRBV10-3 and TRBJ1-5; D remains ambiguous. Trimming removed 5 bases at V and 4 bases at J, with 18 bases between. Germline assignment: CDR1 ENHRY and CDR2 SYGVKD. The CDR3 totals 16 residues.

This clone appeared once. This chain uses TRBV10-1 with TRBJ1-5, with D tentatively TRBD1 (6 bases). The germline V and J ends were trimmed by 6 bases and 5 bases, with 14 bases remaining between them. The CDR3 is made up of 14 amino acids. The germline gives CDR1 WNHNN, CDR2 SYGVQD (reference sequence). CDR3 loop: CASSLGRGDQPQHF. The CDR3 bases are TGCGCCAGCAGCCTGGGGAGGGGGGATCAGCCCCAGCATTTT.

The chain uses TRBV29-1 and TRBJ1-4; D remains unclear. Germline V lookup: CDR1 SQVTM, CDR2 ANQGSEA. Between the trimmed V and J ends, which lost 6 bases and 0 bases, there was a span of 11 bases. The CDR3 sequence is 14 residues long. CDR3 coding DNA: TGCAGCGTCGGGGTAGGGCCAACTAATGAAAAACTGTTTTTT. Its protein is CSVGVGPTNEKLFF.

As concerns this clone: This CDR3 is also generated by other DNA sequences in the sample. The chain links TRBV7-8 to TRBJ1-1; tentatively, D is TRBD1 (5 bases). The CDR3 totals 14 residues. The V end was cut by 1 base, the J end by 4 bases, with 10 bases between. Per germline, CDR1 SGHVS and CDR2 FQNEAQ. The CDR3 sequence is CASSLGQGSTEAFF. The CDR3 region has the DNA TGTGCCAGCAGCTTAGGGCAGGGTAGCACTGAAGCTTTCTTT. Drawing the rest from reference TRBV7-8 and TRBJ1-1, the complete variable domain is GAGVSQSPRYKVAKRGQDVALRCDPISGHVSLFWYQQALGQGPEFLTYFQNEAQLDKSGLPSDRFFAERPEGSVSTLKIQRTQQEDSAVYLCASSLGQGSTEAFFGQGTRLTVV.

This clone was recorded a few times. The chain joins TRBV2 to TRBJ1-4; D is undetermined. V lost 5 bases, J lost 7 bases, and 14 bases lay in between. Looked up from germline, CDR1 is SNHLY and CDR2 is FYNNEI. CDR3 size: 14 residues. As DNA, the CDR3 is TGTGCCAGCAGTCCTAGTCACGGTGCTGAAAAACTGTTTTTT. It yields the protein CASSPSHGAEKLFF. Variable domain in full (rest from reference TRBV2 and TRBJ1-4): EPEVTQTPSHQVTQMGQEVILRCVPISNHLYFYWYRQILGQKVEFLVSFYNNEISEKSEIFDDQFSVERPDGSNFTLKIRSTKLEDSAMYFCASSPSHGAEKLFFGSGTQLSVL.

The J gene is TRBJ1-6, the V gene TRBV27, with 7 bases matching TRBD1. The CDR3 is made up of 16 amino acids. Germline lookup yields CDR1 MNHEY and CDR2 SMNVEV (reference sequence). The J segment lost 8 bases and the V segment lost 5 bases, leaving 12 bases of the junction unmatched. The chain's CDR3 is CASSLGTAGFHSPLHF. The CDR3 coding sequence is TGTGCCAGCAGTCTCGGGACAGCCGGATTTCATTCACCCCTCCACTTT.

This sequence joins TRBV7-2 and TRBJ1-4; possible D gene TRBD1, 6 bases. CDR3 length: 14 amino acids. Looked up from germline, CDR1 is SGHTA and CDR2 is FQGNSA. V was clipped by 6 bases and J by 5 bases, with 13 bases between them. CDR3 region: CASSWTAQNEKLFF. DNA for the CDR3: TGTGCCAGCAGTTGGACAGCGCAGAATGAAAAACTGTTTTTT.

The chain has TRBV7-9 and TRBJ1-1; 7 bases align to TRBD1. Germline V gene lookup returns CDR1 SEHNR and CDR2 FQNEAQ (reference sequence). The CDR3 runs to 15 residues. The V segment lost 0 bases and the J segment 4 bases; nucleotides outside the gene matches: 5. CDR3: CASSLAGGRGTEAFF. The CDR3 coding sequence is TGTGCCAGCAGCTTAGCAGGGGGCAGGGGCACTGAAGCTTTCTTT. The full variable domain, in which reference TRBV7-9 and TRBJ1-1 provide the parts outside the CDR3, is DTGVSQNPRHKITKRGQNVTFRCDPISEHNRLYWYRQTLGQGPEFLTYFQNEAQLEKSRLLSDRFSAERPKGSFSTLEIQRTEQGDSAMYLCASSLAGGRGTEAFFGQGTRLTVV.

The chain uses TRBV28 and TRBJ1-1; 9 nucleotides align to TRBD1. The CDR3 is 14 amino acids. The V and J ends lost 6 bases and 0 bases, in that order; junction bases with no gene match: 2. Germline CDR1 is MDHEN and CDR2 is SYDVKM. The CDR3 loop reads CASRTGGLNTEAFF. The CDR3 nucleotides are TGTGCCAGCAGAACAGGGGGCCTGAACACTGAAGCTTTCTTT.

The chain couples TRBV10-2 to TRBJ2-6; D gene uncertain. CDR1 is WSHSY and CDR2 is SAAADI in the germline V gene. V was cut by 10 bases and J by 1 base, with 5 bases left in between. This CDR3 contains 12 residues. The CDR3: CATRSGANVLTF. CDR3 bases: TGCGCCACCCGTTCTGGGGCCAACGTCCTGACTTTC.

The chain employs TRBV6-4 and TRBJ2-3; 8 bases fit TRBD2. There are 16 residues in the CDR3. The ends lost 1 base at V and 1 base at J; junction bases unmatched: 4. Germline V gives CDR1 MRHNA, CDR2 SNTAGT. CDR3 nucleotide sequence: TGTGCCAGCAGTGACTTAAGCGGGAGCGGCACAGATACGCAGTATTTT. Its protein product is CASSDLSGSGTDTQYF.

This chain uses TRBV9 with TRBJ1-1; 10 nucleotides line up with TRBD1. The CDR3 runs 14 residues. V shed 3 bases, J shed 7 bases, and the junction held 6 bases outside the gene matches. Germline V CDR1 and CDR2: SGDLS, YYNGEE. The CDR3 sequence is CASSARQGAGEAFF. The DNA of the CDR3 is TGTGCCAGCAGCGCGAGACAGGGGGCCGGTGAAGCTTTCTTT.

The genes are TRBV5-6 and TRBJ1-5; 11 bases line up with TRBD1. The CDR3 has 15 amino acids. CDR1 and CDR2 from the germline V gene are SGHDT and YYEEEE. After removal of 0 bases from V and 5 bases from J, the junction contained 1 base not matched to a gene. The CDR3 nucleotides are TGTGCCAGCAGCTTGGGGGACAGGGGGTATCAGCCCCAGCATTTT. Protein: CASSLGDRGYQPQHF.

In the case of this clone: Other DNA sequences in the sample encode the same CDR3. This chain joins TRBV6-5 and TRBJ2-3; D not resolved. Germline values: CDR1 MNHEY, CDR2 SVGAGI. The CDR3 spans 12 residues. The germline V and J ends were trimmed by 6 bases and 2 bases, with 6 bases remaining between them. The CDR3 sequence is CASSPNTDTQYF. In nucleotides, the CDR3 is TGTGCCAGCAGCCCAAACACAGATACGCAGTATTTT.

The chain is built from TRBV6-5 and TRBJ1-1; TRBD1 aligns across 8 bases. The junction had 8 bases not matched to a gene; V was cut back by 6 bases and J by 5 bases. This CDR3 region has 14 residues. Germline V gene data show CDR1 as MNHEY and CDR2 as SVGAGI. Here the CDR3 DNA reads TGTGCCAGCAGCAGACAGGGGATGGGTACTGAAGCTTTCTTT. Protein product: CASSRQGMGTEAFF.

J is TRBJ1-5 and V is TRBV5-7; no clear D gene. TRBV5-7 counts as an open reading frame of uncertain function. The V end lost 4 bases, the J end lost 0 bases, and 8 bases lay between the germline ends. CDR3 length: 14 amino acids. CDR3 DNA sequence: TGTGCCAGCAGCGAGGGATTTAGCAATCAGCCCCAGCATTTT. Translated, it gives CASSEGFSNQPQHF.

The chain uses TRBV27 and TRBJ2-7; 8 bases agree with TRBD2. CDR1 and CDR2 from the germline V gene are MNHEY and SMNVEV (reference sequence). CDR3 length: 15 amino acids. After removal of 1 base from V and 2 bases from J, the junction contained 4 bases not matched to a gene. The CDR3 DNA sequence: TGTGCCAGCAGTTTATGGGCCGGGAGGGCCTACGAGCAGTACTTC. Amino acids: CASSLWAGRAYEQYF.

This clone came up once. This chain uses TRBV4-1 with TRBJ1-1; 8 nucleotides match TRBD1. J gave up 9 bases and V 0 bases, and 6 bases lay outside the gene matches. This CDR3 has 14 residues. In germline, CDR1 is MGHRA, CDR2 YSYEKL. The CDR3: CASSQEPRQGKAFF. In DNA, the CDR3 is TGCGCCAGCAGCCAAGAACCCCGACAGGGGAAAGCTTTCTTT.

The CDR3 region is CASPNSRDRVPDTQYF. In DNA form, the CDR3 reads TGTGCCAGCCCAAACTCCCGGGACAGGGTTCCAGATACGCAGTATTTT. V and J are TRBV27 and TRBJ2-3, with TRBD1 matching 9 bases. Germline CDR1 and CDR2: MNHEY and SMNVEV (reference sequence). The V gene end was trimmed by 8 bases and the J gene end by 4 bases; junction bases not matched to a gene: 13. The CDR3 is 16 amino acids.

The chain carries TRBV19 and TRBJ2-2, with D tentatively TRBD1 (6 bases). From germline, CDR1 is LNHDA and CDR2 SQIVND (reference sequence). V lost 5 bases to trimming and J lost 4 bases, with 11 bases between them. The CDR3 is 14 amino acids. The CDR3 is CASSWGPSTGELFF. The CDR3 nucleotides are TGTGCCAGTAGTTGGGGGCCTTCCACCGGGGAGCTGTTTTTT.

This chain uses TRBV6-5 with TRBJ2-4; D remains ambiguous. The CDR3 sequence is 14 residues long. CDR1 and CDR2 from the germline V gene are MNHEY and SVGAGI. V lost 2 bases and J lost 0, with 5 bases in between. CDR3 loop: CASSYTGAKNIQYF. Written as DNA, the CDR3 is TGTGCCAGCAGTTACACGGGAGCCAAAAACATTCAGTACTTC.